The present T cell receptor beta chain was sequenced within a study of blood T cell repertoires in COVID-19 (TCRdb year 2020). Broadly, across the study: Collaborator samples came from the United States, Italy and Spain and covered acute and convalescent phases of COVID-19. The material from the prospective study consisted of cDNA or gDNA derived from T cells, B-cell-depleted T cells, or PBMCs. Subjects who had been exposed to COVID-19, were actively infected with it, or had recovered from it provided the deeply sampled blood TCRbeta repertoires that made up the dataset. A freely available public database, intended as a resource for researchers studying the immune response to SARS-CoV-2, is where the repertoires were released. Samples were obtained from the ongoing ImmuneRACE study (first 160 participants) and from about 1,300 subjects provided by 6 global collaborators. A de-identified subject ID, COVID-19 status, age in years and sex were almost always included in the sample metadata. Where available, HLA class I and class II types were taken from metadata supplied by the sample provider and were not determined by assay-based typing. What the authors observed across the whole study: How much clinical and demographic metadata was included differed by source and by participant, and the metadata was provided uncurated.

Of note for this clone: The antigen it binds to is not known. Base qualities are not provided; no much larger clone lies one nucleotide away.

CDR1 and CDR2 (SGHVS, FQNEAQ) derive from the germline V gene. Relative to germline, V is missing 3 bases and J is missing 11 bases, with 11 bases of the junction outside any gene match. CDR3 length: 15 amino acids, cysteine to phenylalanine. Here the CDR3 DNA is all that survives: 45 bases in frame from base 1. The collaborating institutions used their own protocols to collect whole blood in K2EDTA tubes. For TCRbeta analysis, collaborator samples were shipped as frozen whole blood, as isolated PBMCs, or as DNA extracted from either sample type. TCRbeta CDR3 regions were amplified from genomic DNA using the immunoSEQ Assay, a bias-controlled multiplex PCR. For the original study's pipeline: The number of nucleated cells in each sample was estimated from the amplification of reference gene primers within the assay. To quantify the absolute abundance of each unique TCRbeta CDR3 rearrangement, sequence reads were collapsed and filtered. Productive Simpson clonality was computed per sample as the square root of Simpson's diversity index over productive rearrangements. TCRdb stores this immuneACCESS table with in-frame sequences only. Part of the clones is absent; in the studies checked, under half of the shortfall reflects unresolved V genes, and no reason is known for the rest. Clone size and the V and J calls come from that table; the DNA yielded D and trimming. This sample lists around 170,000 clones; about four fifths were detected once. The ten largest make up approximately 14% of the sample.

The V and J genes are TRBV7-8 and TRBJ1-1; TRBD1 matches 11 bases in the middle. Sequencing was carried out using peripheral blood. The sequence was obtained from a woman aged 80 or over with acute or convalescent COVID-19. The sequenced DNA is TGTGCCAGCAGCTTGGGGGACAGGGGGTCTCGGATGGCTTTCTTT. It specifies CASSLGDRGSRMAFF.